These T cell receptor beta chains were read from a single sample in a study of regulatory T cells in long-lasting Graves disease. Each CDR3 protein is one row after TCRdb ran MiXCR on the multiplex PCR reads. The sample consists of about 450,000 distinct CDR3 sequences, 15% to 20% of them appearing once. The sample was also linked to a second study, of T cells in Graves' hyperthyroidism and ophthalmopathy.

Sequencing used peripheral blood mononuclear cells (PBMCs), obtained at new diagnosis, from a patient treated with antithyroid drugs. These receptors were obtained from a woman aged 30 to 39 with Graves disease. Each CDR3 is given with its conserved first and last residue. The order of the fields is V gene, clone size, J gene, D gene, CDR3 DNA, CDR3 protein. D genes are given only for firm matches. Clone size is stated in some rows and not others, as once, few, many or a class when expanded.

TRBV27	.	TRBJ2-3	.	TGTGCCAGCGGATCATCTCTTACGGGGTCTAGCACAGATACGCAGTATTTT	CASGSSLTGSSTDTQYF
TRBV3-1	many	TRBJ2-1	.	TGTGCCAGCAGCCAAGCATGGCCCTCAAATGAGCAGTTCTTC	CASSQAWPSNEQFF
TRBV3-1	few	TRBJ1-4	.	TGTGCCAGCAGCCCAAGGGGGGCGCCGGTTAATGAAAAACTGTTTTTT	CASSPRGAPVNEKLFF
TRBV30	.	TRBJ2-2	TRBD1	TGTGCCCTGGGGGACAGGCTGACTCGGGGGACCGGGGAGCTGTTTTTT	CALGDRLTRGTGELFF
TRBV27	many	TRBJ1-2	.	TGTGCCAGCAGCAGTCCGGTGGGCCGGGGCTATGGCTACACCTTC	CASSSPVGRGYGYTF
TRBV4-1	few	TRBJ2-3	TRBD2	TGCGCCAGCAGCCCGGGACTAGCGGGAGCCTCTAGCACAGATACGCAGTATTTT	CASSPGLAGASSTDTQYF
TRBV5-1	many	TRBJ2-3	.	TGCGCCAGCAGCAATTCGACGTTTATGGCAGATACGCAGTATTTT	CASSNSTFMADTQYF
TRBV20-1	many	TRBJ2-7	TRBD2	TGCAGTGCTCCGGGACTAGCGGGAGGGTTTACCTACGAGCAGTACTTC	CSAPGLAGGFTYEQYF
TRBV19	many	TRBJ2-2	TRBD1	TGTGCCAGTAGGACCGACAGGGTGGCCGGGGAGCTGTTTTTT	CASRTDRVAGELFF
TRBV20-1	.	TRBJ2-5	TRBD1	TGCAGTGGGGACAGCAAAGAGACCCAGTACTTC	CSGDSKETQYF
TRBV28	many	TRBJ2-5	.	TGTGCCAGCAGTCAAGGGGCAGTCTCTATCCAAGAGACCCAGTACTTC	CASSQGAVSIQETQYF
TRBV18	many	TRBJ1-5	.	TGTGCCAGCTCACGCGAGGGGGACTCAAATCAGCCCCAGCATTTT	CASSREGDSNQPQHF
TRBV7-6	many	TRBJ2-6	.	TGTGCCAGCAGCTTTGTCTCGGGACGGACCTCTGGGGCCAACGTCCTGACTTTC	CASSFVSGRTSGANVLTF
TRBV28	once	TRBJ2-7	TRBD2	TGTGCCAGCAGTGACCCCCGGCGGGAGCGCTACGAGCAGTACTTC	CASSDPRRERYEQYF
TRBV27	many	TRBJ2-2	TRBD1	TGTGCCAGCACCCAACTGGACAGGACCTTCAATATCGGGGAGCTGTTTTTT	CASTQLDRTFNIGELFF
TRBV24-1	.	TRBJ2-5	TRBD1	TGTGCCACCAGTGCTTCACCGGGACAGGGGGGACAGGAGACCCAGTACTTC	CATSASPGQGGQETQYF
TRBV28	many	TRBJ1-5	.	TGTGCCAGCAGGACCGGTTGGAGTCAGCCCCAGCATTTT	CASRTGWSQPQHF
TRBV6-1	many	TRBJ2-5	TRBD2	TGTGCCAGCGCTCGGCGGGGGAGCGGGCGAGAGACCCAGTACTTC	CASARRGSGRETQYF
TRBV20-1	.	TRBJ1-2	.	TGCAGTGGCAGCGACCCCCGGGACTATGGCTACACCTTC	CSGSDPRDYGYTF
TRBV18	many	TRBJ1-2	TRBD1	TGTGCCAGCTCACCGAGGGACAGGGGGTCGAGTGGCTACACCTTC	CASSPRDRGSSGYTF
TRBV20-1	many	TRBJ1-6	TRBD1	TGCAGTGCTAGGGATACCAGGGGGAGGATTTCACCCCTCCACTTT	CSARDTRGRISPLHF
TRBV18	many	TRBJ1-1	.	TGTGCCAGCTCACCGCAGGGTACCACTGAAGCTTTCTTT	CASSPQGTTEAFF
TRBV7-9	.	TRBJ2-2	.	TGTGCCAGCAGCTTAGTAGGGCTGAACACCGGGGAGCTGTTTTTT	CASSLVGLNTGELFF
TRBV6-1	many	TRBJ2-1	.	TGTGCCAGCATTCCTTACGCCTACAATGAGCAGTTCTTC	CASIPYAYNEQFF
TRBV12-3/TRBV12-4	many	TRBJ2-2	TRBD1	TGTGCCAGCAGCTATGGGGGACAGGGGGCATGGGGAACTGGCGGGGAGCTGTTTTTT	CASSYGGQGAWGTGGELFF
TRBV6-1	.	TRBJ2-7	TRBD2	TGTGCCAGCAGCCCGGGGAGGGCAGGCTACGAGCAGTACTTC	CASSPGRAGYEQYF
TRBV12-3/TRBV12-4	once	TRBJ1-4	TRBD1	TGTGCCTGCAGTTCCGACAGGGCAGGGGGAAAACTGTTTTTT	CACSSDRAGGKLFF
TRBV6-2/TRBV6-3	few	TRBJ2-7	TRBD2	TGTGCCAGCAGCCGGACTAGCGGGACGAGTTTTAGCCAGTACTTC	CASSRTSGTSFSQYF
TRBV15	.	TRBJ1-2	TRBD1	TGTGCCACCAGCAGAGGGACAGGGAACTATGGCTACACCTTC	CATSRGTGNYGYTF
TRBV20-1	many	TRBJ1-2	.	TGCAGTGCCCTCTCAGAGGACCCCTATGGCTACACCTTC	CSALSEDPYGYTF
TRBV20-1	many	TRBJ2-1	.	TGCAGTGCTACAAGGGCCCCAGGATGGGAGCGGTCCTACAATGAGCAGTTCTTC	CSATRAPGWERSYNEQFF
TRBV10-2	many	TRBJ2-1	.	TGCGCCACCACTCCACACTTCAGGGGTAGGGAAGGCTTGTTGGACAATGAGCAGTTCTTC	CATTPHFRGREGLLDNEQFF
TRBV20-1	few	TRBJ2-3	TRBD2	TGCAGTGCTAGATATGGAGGAGGGAGGGGCACAGATACGCAGTATTTT	CSARYGGGRGTDTQYF
TRBV30	many	TRBJ1-5	TRBD1	TGTGCCTGGGCCGGGACAGGCAATCAGCCCCAGCATTTT	CAWAGTGNQPQHF
TRBV20-1	many	TRBJ2-7	TRBD1	TGCAGTGCATTACCGGGACAGAGCTCCTACGAGCAGTACTTC	CSALPGQSSYEQYF
TRBV15	many	TRBJ2-3	TRBD2	TGTGCCACCAGCAGACCCCAGCGGGAGGGTATCACAGATACGCAGTATTTT	CATSRPQREGITDTQYF
TRBV19	few	TRBJ1-5	.	TGTGCCAGTAGTATATTCGGGGTCGATCAGCCCCAGCATTTT	CASSIFGVDQPQHF
TRBV20-1	many	TRBJ2-3	.	TGCAGTGCCCTCCCGGGACGTAACACAGATACGCAGTATTTT	CSALPGRNTDTQYF
TRBV15	many	TRBJ1-2	.	TGTGCCACCAGCAGAGATCTCAATGAGAGAGGCTACACCTTC	CATSRDLNERGYTF
TRBV20-1	.	TRBJ2-7	.	TGCAGTGCTAGACCCCCGCAGCCCAATTACGAGCAGTACTTC	CSARPPQPNYEQYF
TRBV5-1	.	TRBJ2-2	.	TGCGCCAGCAGCTTGGAGCTAGCGATCCGGGAGCTGTTTTTT	CASSLELAIRELFF
TRBV14	many	TRBJ2-3	TRBD2	TGTGCCAGCAGCCAACCCGGACTAGCGGGGTTGAGGACGCAGTATTTT	CASSQPGLAGLRTQYF
TRBV5-1	.	TRBJ2-5	.	TGCGCCAGCAGCTATAGGGGGGAGCGAGGGACCCAGTACTTC	CASSYRGERGTQYF
TRBV18	many	TRBJ2-7	TRBD2	TGTGCCGCCGGGACTACAACCTACGAGCAGTACTTC	CAAGTTTYEQYF
TRBV4-3	.	TRBJ2-1	.	TGCGCCAGCAGCCAATCATGGGGGACGAGGGAGCAGTTCTTC	CASSQSWGTREQFF
TRBV28	.	TRBJ1-2	.	TGTGCCAGCAGTCTAAGACAGGATTCCCTCTATGGCTACACCTTC	CASSLRQDSLYGYTF
TRBV6-2/TRBV6-3	many	TRBJ2-1	.	TGTGCCAGCAGTTACTCCTTACTAGCTGCATACAATGAGCAGTTCTTC	CASSYSLLAAYNEQFF
TRBV5-5	many	TRBJ2-3	TRBD2	TGTGCCAGCAGCTTGTTTTCGAAGGGATCTCGAGGGACTAGCGGCACAGATACGCAGTATTTT	CASSLFSKGSRGTSGTDTQYF
TRBV28	many	TRBJ2-3	TRBD2	TGTGCCAGCAGTTTTCAGCGGGACCCCTTACAAGATACGCAGTATTTT	CASSFQRDPLQDTQYF
TRBV2	many	TRBJ1-5	.	TGTGCCAGCAGTGAAGAATATGTCACGCTACAACGGCCCCAGCATTTT	CASSEEYVTLQRPQHF
TRBV7-3	many	TRBJ2-2	TRBD1	TGTGCCAGCAGACCCGACAGGGACACCGGGGAGCTGTTTTTT	CASRPDRDTGELFF
TRBV5-1	.	TRBJ2-1	TRBD2	TGCGCCAGCAGCTATAGCGGGAGGGCCCTCTACAATGAGCAGTTCTTC	CASSYSGRALYNEQFF
TRBV5-6	few	TRBJ1-1	.	TGTGCCAGCAGCTTGCAGGGATCAGGGACTGAAGCTTTCTTT	CASSLQGSGTEAFF
TRBV7-9	many	TRBJ2-7	.	TGTGCCAGTAATCAATATAACTACGAGCAGTACTTC	CASNQYNYEQYF